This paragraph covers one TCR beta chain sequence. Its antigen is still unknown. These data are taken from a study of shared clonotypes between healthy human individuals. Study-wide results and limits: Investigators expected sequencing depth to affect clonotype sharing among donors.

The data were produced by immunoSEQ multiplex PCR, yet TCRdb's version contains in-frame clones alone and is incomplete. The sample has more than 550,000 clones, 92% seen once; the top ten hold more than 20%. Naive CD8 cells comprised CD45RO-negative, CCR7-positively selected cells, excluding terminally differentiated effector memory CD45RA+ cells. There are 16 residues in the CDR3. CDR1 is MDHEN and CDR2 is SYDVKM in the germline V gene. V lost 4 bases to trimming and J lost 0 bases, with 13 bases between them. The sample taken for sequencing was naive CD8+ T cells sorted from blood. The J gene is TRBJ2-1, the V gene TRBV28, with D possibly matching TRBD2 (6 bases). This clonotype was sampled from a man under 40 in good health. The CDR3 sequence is CASSSLAVSSYNEQFF. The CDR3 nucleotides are TGTGCCAGCAGTTCGTTAGCGGTCAGCTCCTACAATGAGCAGTTCTTC.